This is a list of T cell receptor beta chains from one sample in a study of blood T cells in healthy people across ages. One entry per CDR3 protein results from TCRdb running MiXCR on the 5' RACE reads. The sample shows hundreds of thousands of distinct CDR3 sequences, more than 55% of them seen only once. The source material was blood. Source of these receptors: a man in his forties or fifties in good health. The conserved cysteine and the conserved F or W are not part of the CDR3 here.

TRBJ1-1	9	TRBV7-9	ASTRLSEAF
TRBJ2-7	14	TRBV15	ATSRDSGRGVKEQY
TRBJ1-4	14	TRBV14	ASSPPSTGSSEKLF
TRBJ2-6	13	TRBV28	ASTYSGTGANVLT
TRBJ1-1	13	TRBV12-3/TRBV12-4	ASSLRTVMNTEAF
TRBJ2-1	10	TRBV2	ASSDPARKQF
TRBJ1-4	11	TRBV20-1	SCESGTETKLF
TRBJ1-2	11	TRBV28	ASSPLGWQGYT
TRBJ2-1	13	TRBV6-2/TRBV6-3	ASSRISGTYNEQF
TRBJ2-1	14	TRBV7-3	ASSPQGLAGAQEQF